The rows below give T cell receptor beta chains drawn from one sample of a study of blood T cell repertoires in COVID-19. Sequencing was performed with immunoSEQ multiplex PCR; in TCRdb, only in-frame clones are kept and a portion is missing. The sample carries roughly 160,000 clones, 85% to 95% recorded once. The specimen sequenced was peripheral blood. Every receptor here comes from a man in his forties or fifties with acute or convalescent COVID-19. CDR3s include the opening cysteine and the closing phenylalanine or tryptophan. A D gene is named only where the DNA matches it firmly. Clone size appears in some rows only: once, few, many, or a class for an expanded clone.

cdr3_aa cdr3_nt d_call j_call v_call clone_size
CASSFLDRGAGANVLTF TGTGCCAGCAGTTTCCTGGACAGGGGAGCTGGGGCCAACGTCCTGACTTTC TRBD1 TRBJ2-6 TRBV27 -
CARSSPPGGGRGEQFF TGTGCCCGTAGTTCCCCCCCCGGGGGGGGGCGGGGGGAGCAGTTCTTC TRBD2 TRBJ2-1 TRBV19 once
CATSFAGNTGELFF TGTGCCACCAGCTTTGCGGGGAACACCGGGGAGCTGTTTTTT - TRBJ2-2 TRBV15 few
CASTNTGSGNTIYF TGTGCCAGCACCAACACGGGATCTGGAAACACCATATATTTT - TRBJ1-3 TRBV6-5 -
CASSVSQAGELFF TGTGCCAGCAGCGTAAGTCAGGCCGGGGAGCTGTTTTTT - TRBJ2-2 TRBV11-2 -
CASSQDANEQFF TGTGCCAGCAGCCAAGATGCGAATGAGCAGTTCTTC - TRBJ2-1 TRBV4-2 -
CASSFSAGTDYGYTF TGTGCCAGCAGCTTCTCGGCCGGGACAGACTATGGCTACACCTTC TRBD1 TRBJ1-2 TRBV5-6 -
CASSLFQGPEKLFF TGTGCCAGCAGTTTATTTCAGGGCCCGGAAAAACTGTTTTTT - TRBJ1-4 TRBV28 -
CAWGPGSVIQYF TGTGCCTGGGGGCCCGGTTCGGTCATTCAGTACTTC - TRBJ2-4 TRBV30 -
CASSLRGGLAGITGELFF TGTGCCAGCAGCTTACGGGGGGGACTAGCGGGAATCACCGGGGAGCTGTTTTTT TRBD2 TRBJ2-2 TRBV7-2 once
CASSSTDTYNEQFF TGTGCCAGCAGCTCCACAGATACCTACAATGAGCAGTTCTTC - TRBJ2-1 TRBV7-9 once
CASSSPGQGFPALHF TGTGCCAGCAGCTCACCGGGACAGGGATTCCCGGCCCTCCACTTT TRBD1 TRBJ1-6 TRBV7-9 -
CASSSYSDTGELFF TGTGCCAGCAGCTCTTACAGTGACACCGGGGAGCTGTTTTTT - TRBJ2-2 TRBV7-8 few
CASSLRQGDTEAFF TGCGCCAGCAGCCTACGACAGGGAGACACTGAAGCTTTCTTT TRBD1 TRBJ1-1 TRBV5-1 -
CASSKRPGERGISEYSPLHF TGTGCCAGCAGCAAAAGACCAGGGGAAAGAGGGATTTCGGAGTATTCACCCCTCCACTTT - TRBJ1-6 TRBV21-1 -
CASSTGTGRGYEQFF TGTGCCAGCAGCACTGGGACAGGACGGGGTTATGAGCAGTTCTTC TRBD1 TRBJ2-1 TRBV11-2 -
CASTQLAGNNQETQYF TGTGCCAGCACCCAACTTGCGGGGAATAACCAAGAGACCCAGTACTTC - TRBJ2-5 TRBV5-6 -
CASSLIAGRSGANVLTF TGTGCCAGCAGCCTCATAGCGGGCCGCTCTGGGGCCAACGTCCTGACTTTC TRBD2 TRBJ2-6 TRBV4-2 -
CASSTAYEQYF TGTGCCAGCAGTACGGCCTACGAGCAGTACTTC - TRBJ2-7 TRBV25-1 -
CASSNIRSGNTIYF TGTGCCAGTAGTAATATCCGCTCTGGAAACACCATATATTTT - TRBJ1-3 TRBV19 once
CASSRTGLVNTEAFF TGTGCCAGTAGTAGGACAGGGCTGGTGAACACTGAAGCTTTCTTT TRBD1 TRBJ1-1 TRBV19 -
CASSKTGGGEAFF TGTGCCAGTAGTAAAACAGGGGGCGGGGAAGCTTTCTTT TRBD1 TRBJ1-1 TRBV19 -
CASSPGWGDGYTF TGTGCCAGCAGCCCAGGGTGGGGGGACGGCTACACCTTC - TRBJ1-2 TRBV7-3 -
CASSLRGGYSDTEAFF TGCGCCAGCAGCTTGAGGGGAGGGTACTCGGACACTGAAGCTTTCTTT - TRBJ1-1 TRBV5-1 -
CAWSVSGVGETQYF TGTGCCTGGAGTGTGTCAGGGGTAGGGGAGACCCAGTACTTC - TRBJ2-5 TRBV30 -
CASSFSGTGFGYTF TGTGCCAGCAGTTTTTCCGGGACAGGGTTTGGCTACACCTTC TRBD1 TRBJ1-2 TRBV27 -
CASTSDRVDTGELFF TGTGCCAGCACTTCGGACAGGGTGGACACCGGGGAGCTGTTTTTT TRBD1 TRBJ2-2 TRBV6-6 -
CASSVGGLAGQPQHF TGTGCCAGCAGCGTCGGGGGGCTGGCTGGTCAGCCCCAGCATTTT - TRBJ1-5 TRBV9 -
CAISGGRETQYF TGTGCCATCAGTGGGGGCAGGGAGACCCAGTACTTC - TRBJ2-5 TRBV10-3 few
CASTRDGNEQFF TGTGCCAGCACGAGGGATGGCAATGAGCAGTTCTTC - TRBJ2-1 TRBV3-1/TRBV3-2 -
CASSFSSYNSPLHF TGTGCCAGCAGCTTCAGCTCCTATAATTCACCCCTCCACTTT - TRBJ1-6 TRBV5-8 once
CASSRGLAAGELFF TGTGCCAGTAGTAGGGGACTAGCCGCCGGGGAGCTGTTTTTT TRBD2 TRBJ2-2 TRBV19 -
CASRPGTGKTYEQYF TGTGCCAGCAGACCGGGGACAGGGAAAACCTACGAGCAGTACTTC TRBD1 TRBJ2-7 TRBV28 -
CASSLGAGISSNQPQHF TGTGCCAGCAGCTTAGGGGCAGGGATCTCGAGCAATCAGCCCCAGCATTTT - TRBJ1-5 TRBV7-9 -
CATSRTGTGDTQYF TGTGCCACCAGCAGAACCGGGACAGGTGATACGCAGTATTTT TRBD1 TRBJ2-3 TRBV15 -
CASSLVGGGETQYF TGTGCCAGCAGCTTAGTGGGAGGGGGGGAGACCCAGTACTTC - TRBJ2-5 TRBV7-8 -
CASSGGRSGEQFF TGTGCCAGCAGTGGAGGCCGGAGCGGTGAGCAGTTCTTC - TRBJ2-1 TRBV7-8 -
CASSPAPSGYEQYF TGTGCCAGCAGCCCCGCCCCTAGCGGCTACGAGCAGTACTTC TRBD2 TRBJ2-7 TRBV4-2 -
CASGVTGASEKLFF TGTGCCAGCGGCGTGACAGGGGCGAGTGAAAAACTGTTTTTT TRBD1 TRBJ1-4 TRBV27 -
CASSHRDTSEKLFF TGTGCCAGCAGTCACCGGGACACTAGTGAAAAACTGTTTTTT - TRBJ1-4 TRBV6-5 -
CASRAGGSGNTIYF TGTGCCAGCCGAGCAGGGGGCTCTGGAAACACCATATATTTT TRBD1 TRBJ1-3 TRBV6-6 -
CASSNTLPGGWADTQYF TGTGCCAGCAGCAATACACTGCCGGGAGGATGGGCAGATACGCAGTATTTT TRBD2 TRBJ2-3 TRBV3-1/TRBV3-2 -
CASSFGATTNEQFF TGTGCCAGCAGCTTCGGAGCGACTACTAATGAGCAGTTCTTC - TRBJ2-1 TRBV11-3 -
CASSLQGAHEQYF TGTGCCAGCAGCTTACAGGGGGCCCACGAGCAGTACTTC TRBD1 TRBJ2-7 TRBV11-3 -
CSASRGVVQPQHF TGCAGTGCTAGTCGGGGGGTTGTGCAGCCCCAGCATTTT - TRBJ1-5 TRBV20-1 few
CAWRGQGNQPQHF TGTGCCTGGAGGGGACAGGGGAATCAGCCCCAGCATTTT TRBD1 TRBJ1-5 TRBV30 -